The present TCR beta chain was sequenced within a study of T cell clones after liver transplantation (dated by TCRdb to between 2018 and 2021). Study-level background: ITN030ST, the source of the samples, was a randomized trial that attempted immunosuppression withdrawal within 2 years of liver transplantation. Subjects received no induction therapy and standard immunosuppression until randomization at 12-24 months post-transplant. Tolerance meant complete immunosuppression withdrawal for at least one year without liver enzymes rising beyond twice the upper limit of normal. Of the 8 liver transplant recipients making up the studied cohort, 3 were classified as tolerant and 5 as non-tolerant. Three of the eight recipients were HCV-positive; the others were transplanted for non-autoimmune, non-viral indications. Third party-reactive TCRbeta sequences from pre-transplant MLRs were also identified as an antigen-independent comparator for donor-reactive sequences. Donor-reactive T cell clones were identified using TCRbeta sequencing after a pre-transplant mixed lymphocyte reaction and were then followed in post-transplant blood. Blood samples were collected pre-transplant, then pre-randomization ahead of withdrawal, and finally post-randomization once withdrawal had either been completed or failed.

Read against the paper, the sample's time point label means: pre-transplant. Unstimulated PBMCs, after thawing, were stained for CD3, CD4 and CD8 and then FACS-sorted into CD3+CD4+ and CD3+CD8+ populations. All 8 studied subjects were randomized to immunosuppression withdrawal. Genomic DNA was isolated with the Qiagen DNeasy Blood and Tissue Kit. High-throughput TCRbeta CDR3 sequencing of frozen genomic DNA was performed by immunoSEQ, including PCR amplification, mapping, bias correction and internal controls. On the study's bioinformatics: Only productive rearrangements were retained, with each unique TCRbeta sequence defined by its CDR3 nucleotide sequence together with its V and J gene. For a sequence to be called donor-reactive, it needed a frequency of at least 0.01% and at least 5-fold expansion in CFSE-low cells compared with unstimulated pre-transplant cells. Per-subject minimum frequency thresholds, based on the lowest-template unstimulated sample, ensured at least 90% detection power. Jensen-Shannon divergence between the top 1000 TCRbeta sequences post- versus pre-transplant served as the measure of repertoire turnover. Two-sided Fisher's exact tests were used to test for changes in the detection of donor-reactive sequences. TCRdb took this table from immuneACCESS and kept in-frame rearrangements with V and J called. Such tables lack part of the clones; where checked against another copy, unresolved V genes explain under half of the gap, and the rest is unexplained. D and trimming come from the DNA, and the V and J calls and clone size come from that table. The sample data list about 74,000 clones, and 80% of these were observed just once. The biggest ten clones account for roughly 0.54% of the sample.

A remark on this clone: This clone's antigen is unknown. Qualities for individual bases were not recorded, and no much larger clone is one base off. This CDR3 is also generated by other DNA sequences in the sample.

Study-wide findings and limitations: A greater decline was seen for donor-reactive sequences than for third party-reactive sequences, suggesting partial antigen-specific deletion unrelated to withdrawal success. Once repertoire turnover was taken into account, donor-reactive detection showed a significant reduction for CD4 in 7 of 8 subjects and for CD8 in 8 of 8. The conclusions were considered preliminary, being limited by small, heterogeneous patient numbers and non-standardized post-transplant time points. Because no allograft tissue specimens were available, donor-reactive T cells may have migrated into the graft instead of being deleted. A significant post-transplant decrease in circulating donor-reactive CD4 TCRbeta sequences was observed in most of the 8 subjects, irrespective of tolerance or HCV status. Low numbers of available donor cells limited the measurable donor-reactive repertoire in two subjects.

The CDR3 numbers 13 residues from cysteine through phenylalanine. Just the 39-base CDR3 DNA is kept, in frame starting at base 1. The germline V gene (reference sequence) provides CDR1 LNHDA and CDR2 SQIVND. V drops 5 bases and J drops 4 bases, leaving 9 bases in between. The sequencing here drew on CD4+ T cells from blood, taken before liver transplant. The chain joins TRBV19 to TRBJ1-5; there is no confident call for the D gene. This TCR came from a human donor who received a liver transplant. The DNA is TGTGCCAGTAGTCCACGGGGTAATCAGCCCCAGCATTTT. It codes for CASSPRGNQPQHF.